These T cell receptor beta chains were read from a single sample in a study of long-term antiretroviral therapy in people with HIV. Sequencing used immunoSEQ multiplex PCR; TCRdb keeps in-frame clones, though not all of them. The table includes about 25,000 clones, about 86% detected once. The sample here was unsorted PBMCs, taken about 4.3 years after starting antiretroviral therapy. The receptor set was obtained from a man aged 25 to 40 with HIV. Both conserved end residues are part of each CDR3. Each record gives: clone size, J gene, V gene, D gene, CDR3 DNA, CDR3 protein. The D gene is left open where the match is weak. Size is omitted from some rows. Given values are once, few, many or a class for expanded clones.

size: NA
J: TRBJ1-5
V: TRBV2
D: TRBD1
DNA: TGTGCCAGCAGCTTAGGGACAGGGGGCTCTCAGCCCCAGCATTTT
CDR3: CASSLGTGGSQPQHF

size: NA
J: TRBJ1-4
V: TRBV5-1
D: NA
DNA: TGCGCCAGCAGCTTCTCGGGTTCAGCTAATGAAAAACTGTTTTTT
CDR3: CASSFSGSANEKLFF

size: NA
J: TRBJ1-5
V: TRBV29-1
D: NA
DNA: TGCAGCGTCCAAATAGACAGGAATCAGCCCCAGCATTTT
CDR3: CSVQIDRNQPQHF

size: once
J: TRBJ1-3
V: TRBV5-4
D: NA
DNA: TGTGCCAGCAGCTGGGGCCGTGCGGGGATCGGAAACACCATATATTTT
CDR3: CASSWGRAGIGNTIYF

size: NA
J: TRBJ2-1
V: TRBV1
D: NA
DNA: TGCACCAGCAGCCCCCCAAAATGGTGGGAGGATGGTGAGCAGTTCTTC
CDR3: CTSSPPKWWEDGEQFF

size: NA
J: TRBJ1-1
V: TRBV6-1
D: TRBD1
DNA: TGTGCCAGCAGTCGACAGGGGGGGGACACTGAAGCTTTCTTT
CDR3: CASSRQGGDTEAFF

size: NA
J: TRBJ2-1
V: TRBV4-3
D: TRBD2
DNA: TGCGCCAGCAGCCAAGAGGGGAGGGCCAATGAGCAGTTCTTC
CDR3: CASSQEGRANEQFF

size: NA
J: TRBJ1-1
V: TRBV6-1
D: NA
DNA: TGTGCCAGCAGTGAAGGCACGGGGTTCTTGGACACTGAAGCTTTCTTT
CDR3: CASSEGTGFLDTEAFF

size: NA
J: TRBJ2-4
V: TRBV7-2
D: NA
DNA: TGTGCCAGCAGCTTAGCAAAAGGACTACCCAAAAACATTCAGTACTTC
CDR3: CASSLAKGLPKNIQYF

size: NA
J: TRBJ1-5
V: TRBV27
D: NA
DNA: TGTGCCAGCAGTCCCGGCGGGGATGATCAGCCCCAGCATTTT
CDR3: CASSPGGDDQPQHF

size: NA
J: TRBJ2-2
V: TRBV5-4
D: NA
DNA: TGTGCCAGCAGCTTGTACGGGAGTGGGAACACCGGGGAGCTGTTTTTT
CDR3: CASSLYGSGNTGELFF

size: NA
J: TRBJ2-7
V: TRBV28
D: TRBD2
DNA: TGTGCCAGCAGTTTAATAGCGGGAGAAGGGAACGAGCAGTACTTC
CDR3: CASSLIAGEGNEQYF

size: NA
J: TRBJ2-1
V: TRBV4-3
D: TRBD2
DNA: TGCGCCAGCAGCCAAGTCCCCGGGGAGGGTTCCTACAATGAGCAGTTCTTC
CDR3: CASSQVPGEGSYNEQFF

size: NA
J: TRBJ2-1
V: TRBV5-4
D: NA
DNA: TGTGCCAGCAGCTTGGCACTAGCCAATTCTCTCCATGAGCAGTTCTTC
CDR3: CASSLALANSLHEQFF

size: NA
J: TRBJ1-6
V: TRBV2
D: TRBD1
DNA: TGTGCCAGCAGCGGGGACAGGGATAATTCACCCCTCCACTTT
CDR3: CASSGDRDNSPLHF

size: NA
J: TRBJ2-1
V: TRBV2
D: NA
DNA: TGTGCCAGCAGGGCCTTGAACCACAATGAGCAGTTCTTC
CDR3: CASRALNHNEQFF

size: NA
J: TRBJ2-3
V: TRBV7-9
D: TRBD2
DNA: TGTGCCAGCAGCCGTACTAGCGGGGGAGCTGCTAGCACAGATACGCAGTATTTT
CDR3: CASSRTSGGAASTDTQYF

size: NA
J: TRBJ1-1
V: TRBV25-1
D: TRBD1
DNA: TGTGCCAGCAGTGAAATAGACCCGACAGGGCCAGGCACTGAAGCTTTCTTT
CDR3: CASSEIDPTGPGTEAFF

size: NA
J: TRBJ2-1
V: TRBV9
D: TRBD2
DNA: TGTGCCAGCAGCTCTAGACTAGCCGCCTCCCCCCATGAGCAGTTCTTC
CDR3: CASSSRLAASPHEQFF

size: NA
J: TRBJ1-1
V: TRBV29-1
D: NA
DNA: TGCAGCGTCGGGACAAGTCGGGACACTGAAGCTTTCTTT
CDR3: CSVGTSRDTEAFF

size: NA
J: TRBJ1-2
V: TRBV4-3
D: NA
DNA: TGCGCCAGCAGCCAAGAGCTGGACTATGGCTACACCTTC
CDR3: CASSQELDYGYTF

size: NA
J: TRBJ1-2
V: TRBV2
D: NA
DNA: TGTGCCAGCAGTGTCCGGCAGAGCTATGGCTACACCTTC
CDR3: CASSVRQSYGYTF

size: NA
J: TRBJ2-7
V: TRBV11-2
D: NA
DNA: TGTGCCAGCAGGCTAAATAGCTACGAGCAGTACTTC
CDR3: CASRLNSYEQYF

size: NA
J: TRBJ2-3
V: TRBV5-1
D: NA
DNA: TGCGCCAGCAGCTTGGCCGTTGGAGATACGCAGTATTTT
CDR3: CASSLAVGDTQYF

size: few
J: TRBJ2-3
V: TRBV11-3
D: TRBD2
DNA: TGTGCCAGCAGCTTTCGGGAGGGAGACACAGATACGCAGTATTTT
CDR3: CASSFREGDTDTQYF

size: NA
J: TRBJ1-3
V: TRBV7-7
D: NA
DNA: TGTGCTAGCAGCTTAGACGCGGACTCTGGAAACACCATATATTTT
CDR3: CASSLDADSGNTIYF

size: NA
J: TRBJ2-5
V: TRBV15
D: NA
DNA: TGTGCCACCAGCAGAGCGAAGACCCCAGACACTAACCAAGAGACCCAGTACTTC
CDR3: CATSRAKTPDTNQETQYF

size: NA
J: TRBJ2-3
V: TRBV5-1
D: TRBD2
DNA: TGCGCCAGCAGCTTGAGTCTAGCGGGGGATACGCAGTATTTT
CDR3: CASSLSLAGDTQYF

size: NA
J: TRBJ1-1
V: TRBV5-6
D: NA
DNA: TGTGCCAGCAGCTTGGTCAGCGCTGAAGCTTTCTTT
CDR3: CASSLVSAEAFF

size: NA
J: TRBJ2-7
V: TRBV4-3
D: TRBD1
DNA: TGCGCCAGCAGCCAACGGACAGGCTACGAGCAGTACTTC
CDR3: CASSQRTGYEQYF

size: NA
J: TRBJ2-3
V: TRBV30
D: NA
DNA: TGTGCCTGGAGTCCTGGGACCCGGACAGATACGCAGTATTTT
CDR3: CAWSPGTRTDTQYF

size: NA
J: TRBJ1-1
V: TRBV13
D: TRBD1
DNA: TGTGCCAGCAGCTTGCAGGGGGCTGGGGACACTGAAGCTTTCTTT
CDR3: CASSLQGAGDTEAFF

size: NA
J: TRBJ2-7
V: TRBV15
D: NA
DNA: TGTGCCACCAGCAGAGATCTGGCCAGAACCTACGAGCAGTACTTC
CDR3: CATSRDLARTYEQYF

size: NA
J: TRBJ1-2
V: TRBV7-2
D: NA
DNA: TGTGCCAGCAGCCCGGACGGGACTAACTATGGCTACACCTTC
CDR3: CASSPDGTNYGYTF

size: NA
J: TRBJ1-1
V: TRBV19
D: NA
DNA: TGTGCCAGTAGTATAGATTTTTGGGGCACTGAAGCTTTCTTT
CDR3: CASSIDFWGTEAFF

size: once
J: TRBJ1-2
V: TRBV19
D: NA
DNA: TGTGCCAGTCATCCGGGAGGGCGTAACTATGGCTACACCTTC
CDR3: CASHPGGRNYGYTF

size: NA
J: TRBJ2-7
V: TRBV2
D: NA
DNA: TGTGCCAGCCGGGCAACTGGGAATGAGTACGAGCAGTACTTC
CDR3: CASRATGNEYEQYF

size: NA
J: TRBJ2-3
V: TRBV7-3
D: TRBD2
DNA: TGTGCCAGCAGCTCTATCGGCGGGGGAATCACAGATACGCAGTATTTT
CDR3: CASSSIGGGITDTQYF

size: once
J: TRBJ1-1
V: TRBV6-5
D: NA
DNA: TGTGCCAGCAGTTTGAGTCCGGCCCGCGTGTCCGCTGAAGCTTTCTTT
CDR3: CASSLSPARVSAEAFF

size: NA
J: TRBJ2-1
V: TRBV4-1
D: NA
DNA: TGCGCCAGCAGCCAAGGGGCGACTACGTACAATGAGCAGTTCTTC
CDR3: CASSQGATTYNEQFF

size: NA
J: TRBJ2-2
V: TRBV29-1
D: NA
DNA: TGCAGCGTTGTAGTACTAGAAAACACCGGGGAGCTGTTTTTT
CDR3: CSVVVLENTGELFF